The 22 T cell receptor beta chains reported below all come from one sample, sequenced in a study of blood T cell repertoires in COVID-19. The data were produced by immunoSEQ multiplex PCR, yet TCRdb's version contains in-frame clones alone and is incomplete. The data show 250,000 to 350,000 clones, more than 70% seen once. Sequenced: peripheral blood. The receptors derive from a woman between 25 and 40 years old with COVID-19, enrolled during active disease.

Comments on this clone: Other DNA sequences in this specimen translate into the identical CDR3. J is TRBJ1-4 and V is TRBV28, with D perhaps matching TRBD1 (5 bases). CDR1 is MDHEN, CDR2 SYDVKM, per germline. Trimming cost V 6 bases and J 5 bases, with 10 bases left between them. The CDR3 length is 13 residues. CDR3: CASRRQGNEKLFF. The CDR3 DNA reads as TGTGCCAGCAGGAGGCAGGGAAATGAAAAACTGTTTTTT.

The chain uses TRBV6-5 and TRBJ1-2; possibly TRBD1 for D (6 bases). The CDR3 is made up of 13 amino acids. Trimming cost V 6 bases and J 4 bases, with 12 bases left between them. Looked up from germline, CDR1 is MNHEY and CDR2 is SVGAGI. The CDR3 spells CASRPTGSYGYTF. CDR3 DNA sequence: TGTGCCAGCAGACCCACAGGGAGCTATGGCTACACCTTC.

The rearrangement uses TRBV5-1 and TRBJ1-4; tentative D call: TRBD1 (6 bases). The CDR3 runs 15 residues. The V gene's germline CDR1 is SGHRS and CDR2 YFSETQ. Trimming stripped 4 bases from V and 4 bases from J, with 14 bases between. CDR3: CASSRDTAYNEKLFF. The DNA of the CDR3 is TGCGCCAGCAGCCGGGACACGGCTTATAATGAAAAACTGTTTTTT.

The CDR3 region has the DNA TGTGCCAGCAGCCACCCCGGGACTAGCGGGAGGTACAATGAGCAGTTCTTC. Its protein product is CASSHPGTSGRYNEQFF. The chain recombines TRBV3-1 (or the pseudogene TRBV3-2) with TRBJ2-1, with 15 nucleotides matching TRBD2. This CDR3 is built from 17 residues. Germline V gene lookup returns CDR1 LGHDT and CDR2 YNNKEL (reference sequence). V lost 3 bases, J lost 4 bases, and 4 bases stayed unmatched.

The V and J genes are TRBV12-5 and TRBJ2-5; D possibly corresponds to TRBD2 (5 bases). The CDR3 consists of 15 residues. Germline CDR1 LGHNT, CDR2 FRNRAP. Trimming removed 1 base from V and 5 bases from J, with 14 bases in between. CDR3 nucleotides: TGTGCTAGTGGTTTGGGTGATGGGAGAGGGGAGACCCAGTACTTC. As protein: CASGLGDGRGETQYF.

This clone was seen a single time. The chain uses TRBV9 and TRBJ2-7; D perhaps matches TRBD2 (5 bases). The CDR3 loop spans 16 amino acids. Between the trimmed V and J ends, which lost 5 bases and 3 bases, there was a span of 21 bases. Per germline, CDR1 SGDLS and CDR2 YYNGEE. Here the CDR3 DNA reads TGTGCCAGCAGTGCGGGCTTAGGGCGAACCTACTACGAGCAGTACTTC. It yields the protein CASSAGLGRTYYEQYF.

This clone was counted a single time. The chain employs TRBV19 and TRBJ1-3, with D perhaps matching TRBD1 (5 bases). With 6 bases removed from V and 1 base from J, the gap between germline ends came to 10 bases. Germline loops: CDR1 LNHDA, CDR2 SQIVND (reference sequence). This CDR3 region has 14 residues. This CDR3 reads CASSLGPSGNTIYF. The DNA for the CDR3 is TGTGCCAGTAGCTTGGGGCCTTCTGGAAACACCATATATTTT.

The V and J genes are TRBV11-2 and TRBJ2-1; 7 nucleotides line up with TRBD2. The J segment lost 0 bases and the V segment lost 3 bases, leaving 2 bases of the junction unmatched. The CDR3 runs to 15 residues. The germline CDR1 and CDR2 sequences are SGHAT and FQNNGV. CDR3 protein: CASSFGGSSYNEQFF. The CDR3 DNA is TGTGCCAGCAGCTTCGGCGGGAGCTCCTACAATGAGCAGTTCTTC.

The chain has TRBV5-4 and TRBJ2-1; the match to TRBD1 covers 9 bases. V gave up 4 bases and J gave up 3 bases; unmatched junction bases: 14. The CDR3 extends over 18 amino acids. The germline V gene has CDR1 SGHNT and CDR2 YYREEE (reference sequence). The DNA for the CDR3 is TGTGCCAGCAGCGCATTGATCGCCGGGACAGGGCACTACAATGAGCAGTTCTTC. Translation: CASSALIAGTGHYNEQFF.

The sample holds one count of this clone. The chain uses TRBV7-2 and TRBJ2-3, with 7 bases aligning to TRBD2. The V and J ends lost 4 bases and 5 bases, in that order; junction bases with no gene match: 12. Germline lookup yields CDR1 SGHTA and CDR2 FQGNSA. This CDR3 region has 16 residues. CDR3 region: CASSSVAGWARDTQYF. In DNA, the CDR3 is TGTGCCAGCAGCTCGGTAGCGGGCTGGGCCCGAGATACGCAGTATTTT.

V is TRBV12-5 and J is TRBJ2-3, with TRBD2 matching 11 bases. After removal of 3 bases from V and 6 bases from J, the junction contained 5 bases not matched to a gene. CDR1 and CDR2 (germline): LGHNT, FRNRAP. CDR3 length: 15 residues. In DNA form, the CDR3 reads TGTGCTAGTGGTTTCCGGACTAGCGGGCTCGATACGCAGTATTTT. Its translation: CASGFRTSGLDTQYF.

The J gene is TRBJ1-6, the V gene TRBV5-1, with a weak D call TRBD1 (5 bases). Deletions cut 0 bases from V and 8 bases from J, with 9 bases between. Germline loops: CDR1 SGHRS, CDR2 YFSETQ. This CDR3 region has 14 residues. The CDR3 here is CASSLEGEDSPLHF. The CDR3 DNA sequence: TGCGCCAGCAGCTTGGAAGGGGAAGATTCACCCCTCCACTTT.

This clone came up a few times. CDR3 protein: CASSRRPYEAFF. In DNA form, the CDR3 reads TGTGCCAGCAGCCGGCGGCCATATGAAGCTTTCTTT. This chain uses TRBV13 with TRBJ1-1; D not certain. The ends were cut back, 5 bases at V and 7 bases at J, with 11 bases in the middle. The V gene's germline CDR1 is PRHDT and CDR2 FYEKMQ (reference sequence). The length of the CDR3 is 12 residues.

The CDR3 region has the DNA TGTGCCAGCAGCCAACAGGGCTACGAGCAGTACTTC. It specifies CASSQQGYEQYF. The genes are TRBV25-1 and TRBJ2-7; maybe TRBD1 (6 bases). Germline lookup yields CDR1 MGHDK and CDR2 SYGVNS. V lost 6 bases and J lost 3, with 9 bases in between. The CDR3 runs to 12 residues.

This clone was recorded a few times. This chain connects TRBV19 to TRBJ1-5; the match to TRBD1 covers 8 bases. Germline-derived CDR1 and CDR2 are LNHDA and SQIVND (reference sequence). V lost 5 bases, J lost 3 bases, and 9 bases stayed unmatched. CDR3 length: 16 amino acids. CDR3: CASSVVDRGDNQPQHF. CDR3 in DNA: TGTGCCAGTAGTGTGGTTGACAGGGGTGACAATCAGCCCCAGCATTTT.

The chain is built from TRBV19 and TRBJ2-5, with D tentatively TRBD1 (5 bases). Trimming shortened V by 6 bases and J by 5 bases, and 13 bases separated the two germline ends. The CDR3 totals 13 residues. Germline V gives CDR1 LNHDA, CDR2 SQIVND (reference sequence). The DNA of the CDR3 is TGTGCCAGTAGACACACAGGAACGGAGACCCAGTACTTC. Its translation is CASRHTGTETQYF.

The chain uses TRBV4-1 and TRBJ1-4; 7 bases are a match to TRBD1. The germline CDR1 and CDR2 sequences are MGHRA and YSYEKL. CDR3 size: 15 residues. With 5 bases clipped from V and 4 bases from J, the junction kept 7 bases outside the gene matches. The DNA for the CDR3 is TGCGCCAGCAGCTCCCTCCGGGACAGTAATGAAAAACTGTTTTTT. The encoded protein is CASSSLRDSNEKLFF.

This clone was counted once. The chain uses TRBV7-3 and TRBJ2-7, with 8 positions matching TRBD2. With V trimmed by 1 base and J by 5 bases, 7 bases remained unmatched. The germline V gene has CDR1 SGHTA and CDR2 FQGTGA. CDR3 length: 15 residues. DNA for the CDR3: TGTGCCAGCAGCTTAAAAGCGGGAGTTCTCCACGAGCAGTACTTC. It translates to CASSLKAGVLHEQYF.

The rearrangement joins TRBV5-4 to TRBJ2-3; D may be TRBD2 (6 bases). Germline loops: CDR1 SGHNT, CDR2 YYREEE (reference sequence). This CDR3 has 14 amino acids. V was clipped by 4 bases and J by 2 bases, with 11 bases between them. CDR3 in amino acids: CASSQGTDTDTQYF. CDR3 DNA sequence: TGTGCCAGCAGCCAAGGGACTGACACAGATACGCAGTATTTT.

The chain recombines TRBV7-2 with TRBJ2-7; 8 bases are shared with TRBD1. J lost 4 bases, V lost 6 bases, and 5 bases had no gene match. The germline V gene encodes CDR1 SGHTA and CDR2 FQGNSA. The CDR3 runs 13 residues. The CDR3 here is CASRPGQAYEQYF. The CDR3, as DNA: TGTGCCAGCAGACCGGGACAGGCTTACGAGCAGTACTTC.

The chain combines TRBV18 with TRBJ2-7; TRBD1 is a possible D gene (6 bases). CDR3 size: 14 residues. The germline gives CDR1 KGHSH, CDR2 LQKENI. The V gene lost 5 bases and the J gene lost 5 bases, with 16 bases spanning the gap. The CDR3 DNA sequence: TGTGCCAGCTCAACCCAACAGGGTATGAACGAGCAGTACTTC. It yields the protein CASSTQQGMNEQYF.

The chain couples TRBV4-1 to TRBJ1-2; tentatively, D is TRBD1 (5 bases). From germline, CDR1 is MGHRA and CDR2 YSYEKL. CDR3 length: 13 amino acids. V lost 3 bases and J lost 4, with 9 bases in between. The CDR3 bases are TGCGCCAGCAGCCAGACAGATAGCTATGGCTACACCTTC. Translation gives CASSQTDSYGYTF.